This T cell receptor (beta chain) originates from a study of cytomegalovirus exposure and HLA in healthy donors. Study-wide results and limits: Clonal expansion, a later analysis showed, was greater in HLA-associated TCR beta chains than in equally common others. According to the study, 150 to 200 TCR beta chains were cytomegalovirus-associated.

PCR primers comprised 60 Vbeta and 13 Jbeta primers. Some clones are missing from TCRdb's copy, which holds only in-frame ones; the method was immunoSEQ multiplex PCR. The sample shows 110,000 to 150,000 clones, approximately 79% of them seen only once. For this clone: Its antigen is as yet unknown.

Sequencing input: PBMCs. The TCR sequence derives from a man aged 18-30 years in good health and CMV-seronegative.

The CDR3 nucleotides read TGTGCCAGCAGCCGACGTGAGGATACTGAAGCTTTCTTT. It codes for CASSRREDTEAFF. The rearrangement joins TRBV7-8 to TRBJ1-1; D gene ambiguous. The germline CDR1 and CDR2 sequences are SGHVS and FQNEAQ. Trimming cost V 5 bases and J 5 bases, with 12 bases left between them. This CDR3 spans 13 amino acids.